This TCR beta chain was profiled in a study of CD8 T cells in ankylosing spondylitis. Findings of the study overall: Disease-linked clones bore a CD8+ phenotype and were relatively rare in peripheral blood. In ankylosing spondylitis patients, matched synovial fluid reportedly showed significant enrichment of disease-linked clones. One TCR beta motif, made up of under ten highly homologous variants, appeared characteristic of ankylosing spondylitis blood.

J gave up 6 bases and V 5 bases, and 11 bases lay outside the gene matches. The CDR3 has 15 amino acids. The germline V gene has CDR1 MNHEY and CDR2 SMNVEV (reference sequence). Preparation of TCR beta libraries was done by quantitative 5'-RACE with molecular barcodes. TCRdb called the 5' RACE reads again in MiXCR, with one record for every CDR3 protein. The sample yields under 450,000 distinct CDR3 sequences, about a sixth seen once. This clonotype was detected a few times. Its antigen is unidentified. Sequencing input: blood, either unsorted or a sorted T cell fraction (not recorded which). The chain has TRBV27 and TRBJ2-7; 9 bases match TRBD2. This clonotype was obtained from a male donor with ankylosing spondylitis. In nucleotides, the CDR3 is TGTGCCAGCAGTACTAAGGCGGGAGGGCCGGGCGAGCAGTACTTC. Protein sequence: CASSTKAGGPGEQYF.